The present entry profiles one T cell receptor beta chain with its context. The data derive from a study of blood T cell repertoires in COVID-19. Overall study context: PBMCs, B-cell-depleted T cells, or T cells provided the cDNA or gDNA that made up the material.

Cohort 3 donors counted as recovered after two negative PCRs, clearance, or resolved symptoms. There are 14 residues in the CDR3. V shed 7 bases and J 2 bases; nucleotides not matched to a gene: 4. Germline loops: CDR1 MNHEY, CDR2 SVGAGI. Using immunoSEQ multiplex PCR, the repertoire was profiled, and TCRdb retains in-frame clones only, with some absent. The table includes 250,000 to 350,000 clones, roughly 90% detected once. This TCR derives from a woman in her twenties or thirties who had recovered from COVID-19. The specimen was PBMCs or T cells enriched from blood (not recorded which). The genes are TRBV6-5 and TRBJ2-7; 11 bases are shared with TRBD2. CDR3 nucleotides: TGTGCCAGCACCGGGACTAGCGGTACCTACGAGCAGTACTTC. It specifies CASTGTSGTYEQYF.